The clone carrying this T cell receptor (beta chain) came up once. Germline CDR1 SGHKS, CDR2 YYEKEE (reference sequence). The CDR3 runs 12 residues. Trimming took off 4 bases at V and 3 bases at J, with 7 bases between the two ends. This entry is derived from a study of blood T cells in healthy people across ages. Then a second PCR, running about 7 to 11 cycles, was carried out with a sample-barcoded 5' primer and a J-beta primer mix. Every cDNA molecule carried a tag from a template-switch adaptor bearing 12 random nucleotides. MiXCR, applied by TCRdb to the 5' RACE reads, yields one record per CDR3 protein. The sample has more than 1 million distinct CDR3 sequences, under 45% seen once.

The chain combines TRBV5-5 with TRBJ1-1; no firm D call. The TCR comes from a woman aged 60-70 years in good health. The specimen sequenced was blood. The CDR3 DNA reads TGTGCCAGCAGCAAGAGCGACACTGAAGCTTTCTTT. It codes for CASSKSDTEAFF.